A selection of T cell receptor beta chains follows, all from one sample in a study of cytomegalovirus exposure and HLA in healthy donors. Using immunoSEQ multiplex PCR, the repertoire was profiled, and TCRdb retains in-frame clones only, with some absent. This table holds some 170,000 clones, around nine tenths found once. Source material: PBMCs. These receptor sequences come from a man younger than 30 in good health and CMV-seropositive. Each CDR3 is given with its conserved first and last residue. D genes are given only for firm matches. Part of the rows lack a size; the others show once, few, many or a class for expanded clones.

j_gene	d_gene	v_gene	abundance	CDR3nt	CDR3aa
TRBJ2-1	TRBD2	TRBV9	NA	TGTGCCAGCAGCGTAGGAGGGACTAGCGGGAGCAATGAGCAGTTCTTC	CASSVGGTSGSNEQFF
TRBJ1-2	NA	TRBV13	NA	TGTGCCAGCAGCGTGGACAGTCCTAACTATGGCTACACCTTC	CASSVDSPNYGYTF
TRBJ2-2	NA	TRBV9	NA	TGTGCCAGCAGCGTAAGGGGGGGCCCGACCGGGGAGCTGTTTTTT	CASSVRGGPTGELFF
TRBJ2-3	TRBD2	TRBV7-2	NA	TGTGCCAGCAGCTTAGCAGGGAGGGAAGATACGCAGTATTTT	CASSLAGREDTQYF
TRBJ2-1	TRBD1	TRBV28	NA	TGTGCCAGCAGTACCCCGGGACAGGGGGTAGGCAATGAGCAGTTCTTC	CASSTPGQGVGNEQFF
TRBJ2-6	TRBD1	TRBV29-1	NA	TGCAGCGCCAGGGGGACTGGGGCCAACGTCCTGACTTTC	CSARGTGANVLTF
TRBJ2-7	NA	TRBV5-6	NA	TGTGCCAGCAGCTTGCCGGGACAACGCTCCTACGAGCAGTACTTC	CASSLPGQRSYEQYF
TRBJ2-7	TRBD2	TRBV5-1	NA	TGCGCCAGCAGCTCTCTAGCGGGAGGCGGGTCCTACGAGCAGTACTTC	CASSSLAGGGSYEQYF
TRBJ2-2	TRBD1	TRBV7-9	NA	TGTGCCAGCAGCCTGACTATAACCGGGACAGGGGCCGGGGAGCTGTTTTTT	CASSLTITGTGAGELFF
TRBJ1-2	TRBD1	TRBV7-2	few	TGTGCCAGCAGCTTTGGGACAGGGCAAGGCTACACCTTC	CASSFGTGQGYTF
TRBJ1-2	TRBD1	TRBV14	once	TGTGCCAGCAGCCCCGGGGACAGGGGATGGTATGGCTACACCTTC	CASSPGDRGWYGYTF
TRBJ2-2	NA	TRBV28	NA	TGTGCCAGCAGGCCAGCCGGGAGACCCGGGGAGCTGTTTTTT	CASRPAGRPGELFF
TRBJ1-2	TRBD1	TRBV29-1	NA	TGCAGCGTTGCTATGACAGGGGATTATGGCTACACCTTC	CSVAMTGDYGYTF
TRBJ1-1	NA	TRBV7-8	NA	TGTGCCAGCAGCCATACACGAGGTGAAGCTTTCTTT	CASSHTRGEAFF
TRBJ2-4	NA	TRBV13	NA	TGTGCCAGCAGCTTAAGAGACTTAGCCAAAAACATTCAGTACTTC	CASSLRDLAKNIQYF
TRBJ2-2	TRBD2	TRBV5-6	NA	TGTGCCAGCAGCCCGGGACTAGCGGGAGGGCGATTCACCGGGGAGCTGTTTTTT	CASSPGLAGGRFTGELFF
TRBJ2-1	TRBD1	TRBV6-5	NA	TGTGCCAGCAGTCGACAGGGGGCGCGGAATGAGCAGTTCTTC	CASSRQGARNEQFF
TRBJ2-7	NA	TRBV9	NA	TGTGCCAGCAGCGGCGGGACTGACTACGAGCAGTACTTC	CASSGGTDYEQYF
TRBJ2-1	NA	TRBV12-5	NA	TGTGCTAGTGGTTTGGGGCCCAATGAGCAGTTCTTC	CASGLGPNEQFF
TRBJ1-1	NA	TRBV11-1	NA	TGTGCCAGCAGCCCTTCACCCTCCGGACATCTTGAAGCTTTCTTT	CASSPSPSGHLEAFF
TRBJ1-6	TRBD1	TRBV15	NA	TGTGCCACCAGCAGCGCGACCGGGACAGCAAATTCACCCCTCCACTTT	CATSSATGTANSPLHF
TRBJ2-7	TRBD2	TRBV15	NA	TGTGCCACCAGCCTCCGGGGAGGGTACGAGCAGTACTTC	CATSLRGGYEQYF
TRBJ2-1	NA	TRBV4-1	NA	TGCGCCAGCAGCCAAGACCCACCAGCCGCGGGTTACTACAATGAGCAGTTCTTC	CASSQDPPAAGYYNEQFF
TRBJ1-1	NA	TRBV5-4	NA	TGTGCCAGCAGCTTGGGTGGTGGAGTGAACACTGAAGCTTTCTTT	CASSLGGGVNTEAFF
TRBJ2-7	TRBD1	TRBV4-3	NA	TGCGCCAGCAGTCCAATGTGGGGACAGAACTACGAGCAGTACTTC	CASSPMWGQNYEQYF
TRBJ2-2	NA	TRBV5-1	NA	TGCGCCAGCAGCTTAATGGGTCCGACTTCAAACACCGGGGAGCTGTTTTTT	CASSLMGPTSNTGELFF
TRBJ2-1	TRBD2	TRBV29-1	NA	TGCAGCGTTGGAAGTAGCGGGAGTGGGTCCTACAATGAGCAGTTCTTC	CSVGSSGSGSYNEQFF
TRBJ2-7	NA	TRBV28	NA	TGTGCCAGCAGTTTATCCCGGGGGTGGGGGTACATCATCTCCTACGAGCAGTACTTC	CASSLSRGWGYIISYEQYF